The clone carrying this T cell receptor beta chain was found many times. Its target is not known. The data derive from a study of T cells in Graves' hyperthyroidism and ophthalmopathy. Study-level results: A median about 7 months before onset, the model predicted ophthalmopathy.

RNA transcripts yielded amplified TCR beta CDR3 regions. HTBI primers were the set used in a first-round RT-PCR of the TCR CDR3. TCRdb processed the multiplex PCR reads anew with MiXCR; each CDR3 protein has one entry. The repertoire holds fewer than 450,000 distinct CDR3 sequences, with roughly 15% as singletons. V was pared by 3 bases and J by 6 bases, with 18 bases between. Germline-derived CDR1 and CDR2 are MDHEN and SYDVKM. This CDR3 has 17 residues. The chain uses TRBV28 and TRBJ1-6; D possibly corresponds to TRBD1 (6 bases). Sequencing was carried out using blood. The sequence came from a woman aged 30 to 39 with Graves' hyperthyroidism that later progressed to Graves' ophthalmopathy. CDR3: CASSFKDRGNLNSPLHF. In DNA form, the CDR3 reads TGTGCCAGCAGTTTTAAGGACAGAGGTAATCTTAATTCACCCCTCCACTTT.